The rows below give T cell receptor beta chains drawn from one sample of a study of T cell responses to AZD1222 COVID-19 vaccine. Method: immunoSEQ multiplex PCR; TCRdb's copy keeps in-frame clones and lacks some. Of around 140,000 clones listed, approximately 92% are singletons. The source material was peripheral blood, sampled on day 0 of AZD1222 vaccination. These receptors were obtained from an adult in good health. Each CDR3 is given with its conserved first and last residue. Fields, in order: CDR3 protein, CDR3 DNA, J gene, clone size, D gene, V gene. The D gene is left open where the match is weak. The listing skips clone size in some rows; elsewhere it reads once, few, many or a size class.

CDR3: CASSQLGPLAF
DNA: TGCGCCAGCAGCCAGCTGGGACCCCTCGCCTTC
J: TRBJ1-2
size: -
D: -
V: TRBV4-1

CDR3: CASSEALRGVRGYTF
DNA: TGTGCCAGCAGTGAAGCGCTTCGAGGGGTTCGCGGCTACACCTTC
J: TRBJ1-2
size: -
D: -
V: TRBV2

CDR3: CASSQGQGAADTQYF
DNA: TGTGCCAGCAGCCAAGGACAGGGGGCCGCAGATACGCAGTATTTT
J: TRBJ2-3
size: -
D: TRBD1
V: TRBV2

CDR3: CASSAGGSPLHF
DNA: TGTGCCAGCAGCGCAGGGGGTTCACCCCTCCACTTT
J: TRBJ1-6
size: -
D: TRBD1
V: TRBV9

CDR3: CSATAGTGNNEQFF
DNA: TGCAGCGCCACGGCCGGGACGGGCAACAATGAGCAGTTCTTC
J: TRBJ2-1
size: once
D: -
V: TRBV29-1

CDR3: CASSVGLAGVKTQYF
DNA: TGCGCCAGCAGCGTTGGACTAGCGGGAGTAAAGACCCAGTACTTC
J: TRBJ2-5
size: -
D: TRBD2
V: TRBV5-1

CDR3: CASSYSLLAGARHNEQFF
DNA: TGTGCCAGCAGTTACTCGTTGCTAGCGGGAGCCCGGCACAATGAGCAGTTCTTC
J: TRBJ2-1
size: -
D: TRBD2
V: TRBV6-2/TRBV6-3

CDR3: CASSVDDLQETQYF
DNA: TGTGCCAGCAGCGTAGACGATCTCCAAGAGACCCAGTACTTC
J: TRBJ2-5
size: once
D: -
V: TRBV9

CDR3: CASSPLDWVAGPYEQYF
DNA: TGTGCCAGCAGCCCGCTTGATTGGGTCGCGGGCCCCTACGAGCAGTACTTC
J: TRBJ2-7
size: once
D: -
V: TRBV3-1/TRBV3-2

CDR3: CASSPVGGTGGRPQHF
DNA: TGTGCCAGCAGTCCTGTCGGGGGGACAGGGGGACGGCCCCAGCATTTT
J: TRBJ1-5
size: once
D: TRBD1
V: TRBV28

CDR3: CASSNSGAFTDTQYF
DNA: TGCGCCAGCAGCAATAGCGGTGCTTTCACAGATACGCAGTATTTT
J: TRBJ2-3
size: -
D: -
V: TRBV5-1

CDR3: CASSQLLSRGNEAFF
DNA: TGCGCCAGCAGCCAATTATTAAGCCGCGGGAATGAAGCTTTCTTT
J: TRBJ1-1
size: -
D: -
V: TRBV4-1

CDR3: CATTPGFGNQPQHF
DNA: TGTGCCACCACCCCAGGGTTTGGCAATCAGCCCCAGCATTTT
J: TRBJ1-5
size: -
D: -
V: TRBV15

CDR3: CASSPGTLNTGELFF
DNA: TGTGCCAGTAGTCCGGGGACTCTGAACACCGGGGAGCTGTTTTTT
J: TRBJ2-2
size: -
D: -
V: TRBV19

CDR3: CASSPRSEGMNTEAFF
DNA: TGTGCCAGCAGCCCTCGGTCGGAGGGGATGAACACTGAAGCTTTCTTT
J: TRBJ1-1
size: once
D: -
V: TRBV3-1/TRBV3-2

CDR3: CATSGTGRQPQHF
DNA: TGTGCCACCAGTGGGACGGGGCGGCAGCCCCAGCATTTT
J: TRBJ1-5
size: -
D: -
V: TRBV24-1

CDR3: CASSMAGVSYEQYF
DNA: TGTGCCAGCTCCATGGCGGGAGTATCCTACGAGCAGTACTTC
J: TRBJ2-7
size: -
D: TRBD2
V: TRBV28

CDR3: CATSAAGWTDTQYF
DNA: TGTGCCACCAGTGCGGCAGGGTGGACAGATACGCAGTATTTT
J: TRBJ2-3
size: -
D: -
V: TRBV24-1

CDR3: CASSSLDSYEQYF
DNA: TGTGCCAGCAGTTCCCTGGACAGCTACGAGCAGTACTTC
J: TRBJ2-7
size: -
D: -
V: TRBV28

CDR3: CAWSGGAQTEAFF
DNA: TGTGCCTGGAGTGGGGGGGCGCAAACTGAAGCTTTCTTT
J: TRBJ1-1
size: -
D: -
V: TRBV30